This T cell receptor (beta chain) is drawn from a study of vaccination and CD4 T cells after COVID-19. With regard to this clonotype: Its target is not known.

Study-level points and caveats: There was no significant change from around 19 to 38 median reactive clonotypes.

The V end was cut by 5 bases, the J end by 6 bases, with 16 bases between. The CDR3 is 14 residues long. Germline V CDR1 and CDR2: SGHAT, FQNNGV. Spanning March to December 2020, the positive PCR dates came before US Alpha, Beta and Delta variants. TCRdb processed the PCR reads anew with MiXCR; each CDR3 protein has one entry. The table has some 22,000 distinct CDR3 sequences, 50% to 65% seen once. V is TRBV11-2 and J is TRBJ1-1; tentative D call: TRBD1 (5 bases). The sequence was obtained from a human donor who had recovered from COVID-19. Sequences were derived from CD4+ T cells from blood, sampled before SARS-CoV-2 vaccination. This CDR3 reads CASSPSRQNPEAFF. DNA of the CDR3: TGTGCCAGCAGCCCCTCCCGACAGAATCCTGAAGCTTTCTTT.